The source of this TCR beta chain is a study of T cell responses to AZD1222 COVID-19 vaccine. Study results and limitations: The donor group comprised mostly white British people and more females; the analysis possibly underestimated clonal diversity. Spike-specific TCR breadth and depth were elevated following two AZD1222 doses.

The germline CDR1 and CDR2 sequences are SGHRS and YFSETQ. Trimming took 2 bases from V and 1 from J; bases not matched to a gene: 7. The CDR3 is 16 amino acids. Second-dose timings of about 4 or about 12 weeks were pooled. Some clones are missing from TCRdb's copy, which holds only in-frame ones; the method was immunoSEQ multiplex PCR. In the table there are about 130,000 clones, about nine tenths of which are singletons. This clone was recorded only once. The antigen is undetermined. The genes are TRBV5-1 and TRBJ1-1, with TRBD1 matching over 8 bases. The receptor was derived from an adult who received the AZD1222 COVID-19 vaccine. The sample here was peripheral blood, taken 28 days after the second AZD1222 dose. This chain's CDR3 is CASSFQPGQENTEAFF. Here the CDR3 DNA reads TGCGCCAGCAGCTTCCAACCGGGACAGGAGAACACTGAAGCTTTCTTT.